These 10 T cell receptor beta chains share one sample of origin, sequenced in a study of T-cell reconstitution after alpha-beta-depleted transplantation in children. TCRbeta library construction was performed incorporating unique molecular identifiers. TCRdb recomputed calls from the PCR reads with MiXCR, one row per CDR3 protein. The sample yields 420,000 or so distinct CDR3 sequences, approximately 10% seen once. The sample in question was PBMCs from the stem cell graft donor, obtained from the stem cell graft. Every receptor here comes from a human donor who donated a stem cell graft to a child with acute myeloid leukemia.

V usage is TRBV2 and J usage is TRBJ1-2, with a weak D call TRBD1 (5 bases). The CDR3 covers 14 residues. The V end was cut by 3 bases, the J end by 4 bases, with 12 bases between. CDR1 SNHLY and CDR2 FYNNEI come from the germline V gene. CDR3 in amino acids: CASSDRGAGYGYTF. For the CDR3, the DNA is TGTGCCAGCAGTGATCGAGGGGCCGGCTATGGCTACACCTTC.

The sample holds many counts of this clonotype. CDR3 DNA: TGTGCCAGCAGCCCGGCCGGACAGTTCGAAAAACTGTTTTTT. As protein: CASSPAGQFEKLFF. The chain carries TRBV7-2 and TRBJ1-4; D possibly corresponds to TRBD1 (6 bases). This CDR3 is built from 14 residues. V dropped 5 bases and J dropped 8 bases, with 15 bases sitting between them. The germline V gene has CDR1 SGHTA and CDR2 FQGNSA.

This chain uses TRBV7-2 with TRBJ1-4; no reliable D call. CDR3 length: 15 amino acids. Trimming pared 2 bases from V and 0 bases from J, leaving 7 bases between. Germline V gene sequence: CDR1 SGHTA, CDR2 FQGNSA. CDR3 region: CASSLRGTTNEKLFF. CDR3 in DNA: TGTGCCAGCAGCTTAAGAGGGACAACTAATGAAAAACTGTTTTTT. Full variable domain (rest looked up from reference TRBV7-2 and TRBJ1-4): GAGVSQSPSNKVTEKGKDVELRCDPISGHTALYWYRQSLGQGLEFLIYFQGNSAPDKSGLPSDRFSAERTGGSVSTLTIQRTQQEDSAVYLCASSLRGTTNEKLFFGSGTQLSVL.

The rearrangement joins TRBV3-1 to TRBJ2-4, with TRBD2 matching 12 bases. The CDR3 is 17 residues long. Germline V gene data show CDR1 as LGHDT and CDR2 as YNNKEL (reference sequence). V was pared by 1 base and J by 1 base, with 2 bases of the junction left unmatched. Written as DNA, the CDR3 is TGTGCCAGCAGCCAAGCTAGCGGGAGGGCCGCCAAAAACATTCAGTACTTC. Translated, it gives CASSQASGRAAKNIQYF.

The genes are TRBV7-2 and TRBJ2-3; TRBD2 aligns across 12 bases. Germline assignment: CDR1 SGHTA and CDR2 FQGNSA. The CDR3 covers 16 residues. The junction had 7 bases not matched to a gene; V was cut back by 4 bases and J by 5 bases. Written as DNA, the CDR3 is TGTGCCAGCAGCTATCGACTAGCGGGAGCGGGAGATACGCAGTATTTT. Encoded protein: CASSYRLAGAGDTQYF.

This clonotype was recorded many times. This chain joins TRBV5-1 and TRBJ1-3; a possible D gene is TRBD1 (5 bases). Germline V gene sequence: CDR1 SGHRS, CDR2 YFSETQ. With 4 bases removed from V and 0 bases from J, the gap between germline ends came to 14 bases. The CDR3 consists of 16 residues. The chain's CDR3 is CASSGGWTSSGNTIYF. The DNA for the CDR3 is TGCGCCAGCAGCGGCGGGTGGACAAGCTCTGGAAACACCATATATTTT.

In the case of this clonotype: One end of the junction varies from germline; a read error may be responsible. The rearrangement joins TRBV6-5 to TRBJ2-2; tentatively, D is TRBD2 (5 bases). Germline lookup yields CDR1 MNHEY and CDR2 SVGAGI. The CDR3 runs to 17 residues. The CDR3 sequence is CATSYAPSSFNTGELFF. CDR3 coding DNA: TGTGCCACCAGTTACGCCCCTAGCTCCTTCAACACCGGGGAGCTGTTTTTT.

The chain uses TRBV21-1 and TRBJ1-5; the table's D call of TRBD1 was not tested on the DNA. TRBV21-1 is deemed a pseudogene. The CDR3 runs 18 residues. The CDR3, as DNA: TGTGCCAGCAGCAATTTCAGGTTCGCGGCGCACCAAAATCAGCCCCAGCATTTT. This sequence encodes CASSNFRFAAHQNQPQHF.

The DNA for the CDR3 is TGTGCCTGGAGTCGACAGGGGCTTAACTATGGCTACACCTTC. Its translation: CAWSRQGLNYGYTF. This chain links TRBV30 with TRBJ1-2, with 8 bases fitting TRBD1. CDR1 and CDR2 (germline): GTSNPN, SVGIG (reference sequence). After removal of 2 bases from V and 1 base from J, the junction contained 3 bases not matched to a gene. The CDR3 is 14 amino acids.

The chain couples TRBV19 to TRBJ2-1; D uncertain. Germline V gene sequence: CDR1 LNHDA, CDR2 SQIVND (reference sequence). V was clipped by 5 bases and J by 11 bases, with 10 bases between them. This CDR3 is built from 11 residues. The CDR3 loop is CASSPTEKQFF. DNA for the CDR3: TGTGCCAGTAGTCCCACGGAAAAGCAGTTCTTC. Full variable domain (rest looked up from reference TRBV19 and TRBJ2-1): DGGITQSPKYLFRKEGQNVTLSCEQNLNHDAMYWYRQDPGQGLRLIYYSQIVNDFQKGDIAEGYSVSREKKESFPLTVTSAQKNPTAFYLCASSPTEKQFFGPGTRLTVL.